This TCR beta chain comes out of a study of T cell responses to AZD1222 COVID-19 vaccine. General observations from the study: Spike-wide coverage was observed for vaccine-associated CD4 TCRs, with dominant responses at 160-218 and 743-854. Baseline serology detected seropositivity in only a handful of AZD1222 recipients. With two AZD1222 doses given, Spike-specific TCR breadth and depth both rose.

Pooling was applied to second doses at about 4 or about 12 weeks. The count of this clone is one. As yet, its antigen is unknown. This CDR3 region has 15 residues. V lost 3 bases to trimming and J lost 1 base, with 13 bases between them. Germline V gene lookup returns CDR1 SGHDT and CDR2 YYEEEE. The table came from immunoSEQ multiplex PCR; TCRdb's copy has only in-frame clones and leaves some out. This table holds fewer than 110,000 clones, about 89% found once. The sequencing used peripheral blood, collected 28 days after the second AZD1222 dose. The chain combines TRBV5-6 with TRBJ1-2; possibly TRBD1 for D (5 bases). This receptor was obtained from an adult who received the AZD1222 COVID-19 vaccine. CDR3 in DNA: TGTGCCAGCAGCTCGAGGGGCGGTTTTAACTATGGCTACACCTTC. The encoded protein is CASSSRGGFNYGYTF.